These 25 T cell receptor beta chains came from one sample sequenced in a study of blood T cell repertoires in COVID-19. TCRdb's table, derived via immunoSEQ multiplex PCR, lists solely in-frame clones and lacks some. The repertoire holds 300,000 to 350,000 clones, more than 70% seen once, with approximately 7.4% in the top ten. Material for sequencing was peripheral blood. These TCRs come from a woman in her 70s with COVID-19, enrolled during active disease.

This chain connects TRBV30 to TRBJ2-7; D is perhaps TRBD1 (6 bases). Germline V CDR1 and CDR2: GTSNPN, SVGIG (reference sequence). The CDR3 is 15 residues long. V gave up 3 bases and J gave up 3 bases, with 18 bases separating them. This CDR3 reads CAWSRPRTVNYEQYF. Written as DNA, the CDR3 is TGTGCCTGGAGCCGCCCTCGGACAGTAAACTACGAGCAGTACTTC.

The chain has TRBV30 and TRBJ2-5; TRBD2 agrees at 8 bases. Germline assignment: CDR1 GTSNPN and CDR2 SVGIG (reference sequence). J was trimmed by 1 base and V by 2 bases; bases with no gene match: 3. The CDR3 contains 14 residues. As DNA, the CDR3 is TGTGCCTGGAGTCCGGGACTAGGCCAAGAGACCCAGTACTTC. This gives the protein CAWSPGLGQETQYF.

Worth noting for this clone: Other DNA sequences of this sample code for an identical CDR3. This chain joins TRBV18 and TRBJ1-5, with 8 bases fitting TRBD1. This CDR3 comprises 14 residues. Germline lookup yields CDR1 KGHSH and CDR2 LQKENI. The trim removed 4 bases at V and 7 bases at J, leaving 6 bases unmatched. The DNA for the CDR3 is TGTGCCAGCTCACTTACAGGGGGGGACCAGCCCCAGCATTTT. The encoded protein is CASSLTGGDQPQHF.

V is TRBV10-3 and J is TRBJ1-2, with D possibly TRBD1 on 6 matching bases. The ends were cut back, 4 bases at V and 10 bases at J, with 19 bases in the middle. CDR1 ENHRY and CDR2 SYGVKD come from the germline V gene. CDR3 size: 14 residues. The CDR3 coding sequence is TGTGCCATCAGTGTAGGGGGAAGTTTATCGGACTACACCTTC. It translates to CAISVGGSLSDYTF.

This sequence joins TRBV5-1 and TRBJ2-1; 10 bases line up with TRBD2. Trimming removed 2 bases from V and 1 base from J; junction bases left unmatched: 9. This CDR3 spans 18 amino acids. CDR1 is SGHRS, CDR2 YFSETQ, per germline. Written as DNA, the CDR3 is TGCGCCAGCAGCTTTGAAATGGCTAGCGGGGGTTCCTACAATGAGCAGTTCTTC. This sequence encodes CASSFEMASGGSYNEQFF.

This clone has a single count. The J gene is TRBJ1-2, the V gene TRBV7-3, with D perhaps TRBD1 (5 bases). Germline CDR1 is SGHTA and CDR2 is FQGTGA. The CDR3 contains 14 residues. V shed 5 bases and J shed 4 bases, with 14 bases lying between them. The CDR3, as DNA: TGTGCCAGCAGCCCCACCCCAGGGCCCTATGGCTACACCTTC. Protein product: CASSPTPGPYGYTF. The full variable domain, with the rest looked up from reference TRBV7-3 and TRBJ1-2, is GAGVSQTPSNKVTEKGKYVELRCDPISGHTALYWYRQSLGQGPEFLIYFQGTGAADDSGLPNDRFFAVRPEGSVSTLKIQRTERGDSAVYLCASSPTPGPYGYTFGSGTRLTVV.

The rearrangement joins TRBV24-1 to TRBJ2-2; tentative D call: TRBD2 (6 bases). Trimming left V 9 bases short and J 7 bases short, with 14 bases between. Germline-derived CDR1 and CDR2 are KGHDR and SFDVKD. The CDR3 consists of 13 residues. This CDR3 is CATEAGWGGELFF. For the CDR3, the DNA is TGTGCCACCGAAGCGGGTTGGGGCGGGGAGCTGTTTTTT.

The gene calls are TRBV24-1 and TRBJ1-2; no clear D. CDR3 size: 13 residues. V dropped 2 bases and J dropped 8 bases, with 11 bases sitting between them. Germline V lookup: CDR1 KGHDR, CDR2 SFDVKD. The CDR3: CATSDSTSRGYTF. The DNA of the CDR3 is TGTGCCACCAGTGATTCCACGAGCCGGGGCTACACCTTC.

V gene TRBV2 combines with J gene TRBJ1-2, with D hard to call. The V end was cut by 2 bases, the J end by 9 bases, with 13 bases between. From germline, CDR1 is SNHLY and CDR2 FYNNEI. The CDR3 consists of 13 residues. The CDR3 region has the DNA TGTGCCAGCAGTGAAACGGGTGCAGTCCGCTACACCTTC. Protein: CASSETGAVRYTF. The complete variable domain, with remaining parts taken from reference TRBV2 and TRBJ1-2, reads EPEVTQTPSHQVTQMGQEVILRCVPISNHLYFYWYRQILGQKVEFLVSFYNNEISEKSEIFDDQFSVERPDGSNFTLKIRSTKLEDSAMYFCASSETGAVRYTFGSGTRLTVV.

CDR3 protein: CSVGTGLTQETQYF. As DNA, the CDR3 is TGCAGCGTCGGCACCGGACTAACTCAAGAGACCCAGTACTTC. This rearrangement joins TRBV29-1 to TRBJ2-5, with a possible D match to TRBD2 (6 bases). This CDR3 comprises 14 residues. The germline V gene encodes CDR1 SQVTM and CDR2 ANQGSEA. Trimming left V 6 bases short and J 2 bases short, with 16 bases between.

Details on this clone: An end of the junction does not agree with germline; a read error may underlie this. Other nucleotide sequences from this sample produce the same CDR3. This chain links TRBV5-1 with TRBJ1-1, with 8 bases identical to TRBD1. The CDR3 extends over 14 amino acids. The germline gives CDR1 SGHRS, CDR2 YFSETQ. CDR3 amino acids: CASSLDRANTEAFF. For the CDR3, the DNA is TGCGCCAGCAGTTTGGACAGGGCGAACACTGAAGCTTTCTTT.

The J gene is TRBJ2-3, the V gene TRBV30, with D maybe TRBD2 (6 bases). In germline, CDR1 is GTSNPN, CDR2 SVGIG (reference sequence). The length of the CDR3 is 11 residues. Trimming pared 5 bases from V and 10 bases from J, leaving 13 bases between. CDR3 nucleotide sequence: TGTGCCTGGGGCCCTCCGGGGGCGCAGTATTTT. Translation gives CAWGPPGAQYF.

A single count supports this clone. The chain carries TRBV19 and TRBJ2-2; weak D call: TRBD2 (6 bases). The CDR3 consists of 14 residues. Germline CDR1 reads LNHDA; CDR2 reads SQIVND (reference sequence). Trimming stripped 1 base from V and 8 bases from J, with 11 bases between. The CDR3 loop is CASSIGLASGELFF. CDR3 DNA: TGTGCCAGTAGTATAGGGCTAGCGAGTGGGGAGCTGTTTTTT.

This clone came up many times. This chain connects TRBV6-5 to TRBJ1-1; a weak D match, TRBD1 (5 bases). Germline loops: CDR1 MNHEY, CDR2 SVGAGI. CDR3 length: 14 amino acids. Trimming pared 6 bases from V and 4 bases from J, leaving 15 bases between. The CDR3 DNA reads as TGTGCCAGCAGCAGGGCCGGGAGCGTCACTGAAGCTTTCTTT. Translation: CASSRAGSVTEAFF.

The chain joins TRBV28 to TRBJ1-6; tentative D call: TRBD1 (5 bases). The CDR3 is made up of 13 amino acids. Deletions cut 5 bases from V and 9 bases from J, with 11 bases between. Germline values: CDR1 MDHEN, CDR2 SYDVKM. The chain's CDR3 is CASSHKGFSPLHF. The CDR3 bases are TGTGCCAGCAGTCACAAGGGGTTTTCACCCCTCCACTTT.

CDR3 residues: CASSIFGQVGNQPQHF. CDR3 nucleotides: TGTGCCAGTAGTATCTTTGGACAGGTAGGAAATCAGCCCCAGCATTTT. The rearrangement joins TRBV19 to TRBJ1-5; 7 bases are a match to TRBD1. This CDR3 region has 16 residues. V gave up 3 bases and J gave up 4 bases; unmatched junction bases: 9. CDR1 and CDR2 (germline): LNHDA, SQIVND (reference sequence).

V is TRBV13 and J is TRBJ1-1; D might be TRBD1 (5 bases). Germline assignment: CDR1 PRHDT and CDR2 FYEKMQ (reference sequence). The CDR3 totals 14 residues. V gave up 0 bases and J gave up 7 bases, with 12 bases separating them. The DNA for the CDR3 is TGTGCCAGCAGCTTAGGCGGCAGGGCCTTTGAAGCTTTCTTT. As protein: CASSLGGRAFEAFF.

Regarding this clone: The same CDR3 is also encoded by other DNA sequences in this sample. This sequence joins TRBV7-2 and TRBJ2-5; D not certain. Germline V gene lookup returns CDR1 SGHTA and CDR2 FQGNSA. The ends were cut back, 0 bases at V and 2 bases at J, with 4 bases in the middle. CDR3 length: 13 amino acids. The CDR3 region has the DNA TGTGCCAGCAGCTTAGCCCGGCAAGAGACCCAGTACTTC. Translating gives CASSLARQETQYF.

The chain combines TRBV11-2 with TRBJ2-1, with 11 nucleotides matching TRBD2. The germline gives CDR1 SGHAT, CDR2 FQNNGV. The CDR3 is 16 amino acids. The trim removed 3 bases at V and 8 bases at J, leaving 9 bases unmatched. This CDR3 is CASSFSGGARRDEQFF. CDR3 DNA sequence: TGTGCCAGCAGCTTTAGCGGGGGGGCCCGTCGAGATGAGCAGTTCTTC.

J is TRBJ2-7 and V is TRBV5-4; 16 bases align to TRBD2. The CDR3 runs 16 residues. In germline, CDR1 is SGHNT, CDR2 YYREEE (reference sequence). After removal of 1 base from V and 7 bases from J, the junction contained 5 bases not matched to a gene. In DNA, the CDR3 is TGTGCCAGCAGCTTGCCGGGACTAGCGGGGGGGAAGGAGCAGTACTTC. This translates into CASSLPGLAGGKEQYF.

The V and J genes are TRBV18 and TRBJ1-1; TRBD1 might be the D (6 bases). V was trimmed by 5 bases and J by 1 base, leaving 14 bases between them. Germline V gene data show CDR1 as KGHSH and CDR2 as LQKENI. CDR3 size: 15 residues. Here the CDR3 DNA reads TGTGCCAGCTCAGTAACAGGGTCGTGGAACACTGAAGCTTTCTTT. This encodes CASSVTGSWNTEAFF.

The rearrangement joins TRBV23-1 to TRBJ2-3; weak D call: TRBD1 (6 bases). TRBV23-1 is an ORF, and what it does is uncertain. This CDR3 has 17 amino acids. V was clipped by 4 bases and J by 5 bases, with 22 bases between them. The DNA for the CDR3 is TGCGCCAGCAGTCCCACTACAGGGTTCATCGGCGAAGATACGCAGTATTTT. This sequence encodes CASSPTTGFIGEDTQYF.

The chain links TRBV7-3 to TRBJ1-1; a possible D gene is TRBD1 (6 bases). V was trimmed by 4 bases and J by 3 bases, leaving 12 bases between them. The CDR3 is 14 amino acids. Germline V lookup: CDR1 SGHTA, CDR2 FQGTGA. DNA of the CDR3: TGTGCCAGCAGCTCTGGGGGCGCGGACACTGAAGCTTTCTTT. This codes for CASSSGGADTEAFF. Complete variable domain (other parts from reference TRBV7-3 and TRBJ1-1): GAGVSQTPSNKVTEKGKYVELRCDPISGHTALYWYRQSLGQGPEFLIYFQGTGAADDSGLPNDRFFAVRPEGSVSTLKIQRTERGDSAVYLCASSSGGADTEAFFGQGTRLTVV.

A single count supports this clone. This chain links TRBV29-1 with TRBJ2-3, with 10 bases fitting TRBD2. Looked up from germline, CDR1 is SQVTM and CDR2 is ANQGSEA. Trimming at V came to 6 bases and at J to 2 bases, leaving 8 bases not matched to a gene. CDR3 length equals 15 residues. The CDR3 DNA reads TGCAGCGTGGTAGCGGGGGGAGCTTTCACAGATACGCAGTATTTT. Protein sequence: CSVVAGGAFTDTQYF.

This chain joins TRBV6-5 and TRBJ2-1; 7 positions agree with TRBD1. The V gene end was trimmed by 6 bases and the J gene end by 4 bases; junction bases not matched to a gene: 3. Germline V gene sequence: CDR1 MNHEY, CDR2 SVGAGI. The CDR3 totals 13 residues. The CDR3: CASSQTGYNEQFF. The CDR3 region has the DNA TGTGCCAGCAGCCAGACAGGGTACAATGAGCAGTTCTTC.